The clone carrying this T cell receptor (beta chain) was detected only once. Its antigen is currently unknown. Treatment denoted: 19 received Ad26.COV2.S at low or high dose, single or two shots; 5 received placebo; per-sample allocation not given. Collection of the samples took place on day 63 after the first injection of vaccine or placebo. Donor was an adult aged 18-55 years in Boston. This entry belongs to a study of Ad26.COV2.S vaccination and SARS-CoV-2 variants. Study-wide background: Once, or twice with 56 days between doses, Ad26.COV2.S was given intramuscularly.

The protocol was immunoSEQ multiplex PCR, while the TCRdb copy is restricted to in-frame clones and leaves out a portion. The table has 400,000 to 450,000 clones, 92% seen once; the top ten hold approximately 1.7%. Regarding the study as a whole: Spike-specific CD8+ and CD4+ T cell responses reportedly showed substantial breadth after vaccination.

This CDR3 comprises 17 residues. V trimming: 3 bases; J trimming: 3 bases; junction bases outside the gene matches: 7. Germline lookup yields CDR1 LNHNV and CDR2 YYDKDF (reference sequence). Material: peripheral blood, obtained in a trial of Ad26.COV2.S vaccine versus placebo. This clonotype was obtained from a person aged 18 to 65 who received the Ad26.COV2.S COVID-19 vaccine or a placebo. The V call is TRBV15, the J call TRBJ2-1; 11 nucleotides align to TRBD2. Here the CDR3 DNA reads TGTGCCACCAGCAGTGAGGCGGGACTAGCGGTCTACAATGAGCAGTTCTTC. It codes for CATSSEAGLAVYNEQFF.